These T cell receptor beta chains were read from a single sample in a study of cytomegalovirus exposure and HLA in healthy donors. Assay used: immunoSEQ multiplex PCR; TCRdb lists only in-frame clones, some missing. Of 150,000 or so clones in the sample, 60% to 85% are singletons; the top ten hold roughly 4%. Sequencing used PBMCs. These receptors all stem from a woman aged 40 to 55 in good health and CMV-seronegative. Each CDR3 is given with its conserved first and last residue. The order of the fields is V gene, J gene, D gene, clone size, CDR3 protein, CDR3 DNA. The D gene is left open where the match is weak. Part of the rows lack a size; the others show once, few, many or a class for expanded clones.

v_gene: TRBV6-1
j_gene: TRBJ2-1
d_gene: -
abundance: once
CDR3aa: CASSARRVYNEQFF
CDR3nt: TGTGCCAGCAGTGCCCGGCGGGTCTACAATGAGCAGTTCTTC

v_gene: TRBV5-1
j_gene: TRBJ2-7
d_gene: TRBD2
abundance: -
CDR3aa: CASSFALAGGLVYEQYF
CDR3nt: TGCGCCAGCAGCTTCGCCCTAGCGGGAGGGCTAGTGTACGAGCAGTACTTC

v_gene: TRBV9
j_gene: TRBJ1-1
d_gene: -
abundance: -
CDR3aa: CASSVEGGAITEAFF
CDR3nt: TGTGCCAGCAGCGTAGAGGGTGGGGCTATCACTGAAGCTTTCTTT

v_gene: TRBV4-1
j_gene: TRBJ1-2
d_gene: TRBD1
abundance: -
CDR3aa: CASSQAPGQGAGGYTF
CDR3nt: TGCGCCAGCAGCCAAGCCCCGGGACAGGGGGCTGGGGGCTACACCTTC

v_gene: TRBV7-6
j_gene: TRBJ2-1
d_gene: TRBD2
abundance: once
CDR3aa: CASSVGLAGGNEQFF
CDR3nt: TGTGCCAGCAGCGTAGGACTAGCGGGGGGAAATGAGCAGTTCTTC

v_gene: TRBV4-1
j_gene: TRBJ2-7
d_gene: -
abundance: few
CDR3aa: CASSQDPGTYEQYF
CDR3nt: TGCGCCAGCAGCCAAGATCCAGGCACCTACGAGCAGTACTTC

v_gene: TRBV6-6
j_gene: TRBJ2-1
d_gene: -
abundance: -
CDR3aa: CATSGLQNNEQFF
CDR3nt: TGTGCCACCAGCGGACTACAAAACAATGAGCAGTTCTTC

v_gene: TRBV2
j_gene: TRBJ2-1
d_gene: -
abundance: -
CDR3aa: CASSERETLRQFF
CDR3nt: TGTGCCAGCAGTGAACGGGAGACCCTTAGGCAGTTCTTC

v_gene: TRBV19
j_gene: TRBJ1-6
d_gene: -
abundance: few
CDR3aa: CASSPMGRDHSPLHF
CDR3nt: TGTGCCAGTAGTCCTATGGGGCGGGATCATTCACCCCTCCACTTT

v_gene: TRBV10-1
j_gene: TRBJ1-1
d_gene: -
abundance: -
CDR3aa: CASRMTMNTEAFF
CDR3nt: TGCGCCAGCAGGATGACAATGAACACTGAAGCTTTCTTT

v_gene: TRBV6-5
j_gene: TRBJ1-2
d_gene: -
abundance: few
CDR3aa: CASRPGPGYGYTF
CDR3nt: TGTGCCAGCAGACCAGGGCCCGGGTATGGCTACACCTTC

v_gene: TRBV2
j_gene: TRBJ1-1
d_gene: TRBD1
abundance: -
CDR3aa: CASPGGFRTEAFF
CDR3nt: TGTGCCAGCCCAGGGGGCTTTCGCACTGAAGCTTTCTTT

v_gene: TRBV29-1
j_gene: TRBJ2-1
d_gene: -
abundance: -
CDR3aa: CSVDTRRDNEQFF
CDR3nt: TGCAGCGTTGATACGAGGAGGGACAATGAGCAGTTCTTC

v_gene: TRBV11-2
j_gene: TRBJ2-2
d_gene: TRBD1
abundance: -
CDR3aa: CASSLVAVTGVTGELFF
CDR3nt: TGTGCCAGCAGCTTAGTAGCAGTGACAGGGGTGACCGGGGAGCTGTTTTTT

v_gene: TRBV5-4
j_gene: TRBJ1-5
d_gene: TRBD1
abundance: -
CDR3aa: CASSLVGTGEVGNQPQHF
CDR3nt: TGTGCCAGCAGCTTAGTCGGGACAGGGGAGGTTGGCAATCAGCCCCAGCATTTT

v_gene: TRBV6-5
j_gene: TRBJ2-1
d_gene: -
abundance: -
CDR3aa: CASTKTRDGEQFF
CDR3nt: TGTGCCAGCACTAAAACCAGGGATGGTGAGCAGTTCTTC

v_gene: TRBV7-6
j_gene: TRBJ2-5
d_gene: -
abundance: -
CDR3aa: CASSLGQPEETQYF
CDR3nt: TGTGCCAGCAGCTTAGGACAGCCCGAAGAGACCCAGTACTTC

v_gene: TRBV11-2
j_gene: TRBJ2-7
d_gene: TRBD2
abundance: -
CDR3aa: CASSLGAGLGFYEQYF
CDR3nt: TGTGCCAGCAGCTTAGGGGCGGGACTAGGCTTCTACGAGCAGTACTTC

v_gene: TRBV19
j_gene: TRBJ1-4
d_gene: -
abundance: -
CDR3aa: CATGAGLAANEKLFF
CDR3nt: TGTGCCACCGGGGCGGGACTCGCGGCTAATGAAAAACTGTTTTTT

v_gene: TRBV19
j_gene: TRBJ2-1
d_gene: TRBD2
abundance: -
CDR3aa: CASSSRGGMEQFF
CDR3nt: TGTGCCAGTAGTAGCCGCGGGGGGATGGAGCAGTTCTTC

v_gene: TRBV28
j_gene: TRBJ2-1
d_gene: TRBD2
abundance: -
CDR3aa: CASFSGGYNNEQFF
CDR3nt: TGTGCCAGCTTTTCGGGGGGATACAACAATGAGCAGTTCTTC

v_gene: TRBV7-9
j_gene: TRBJ1-2
d_gene: TRBD1
abundance: -
CDR3aa: CASSAGQGYYGYTF
CDR3nt: TGTGCCAGCAGTGCCGGACAGGGGTACTATGGCTACACCTTC

v_gene: TRBV30
j_gene: TRBJ2-5
d_gene: -
abundance: -
CDR3aa: CAWHPPGGGQETQYF
CDR3nt: TGTGCCTGGCACCCCCCTGGCGGAGGCCAAGAGACCCAGTACTTC

v_gene: TRBV2
j_gene: TRBJ2-4
d_gene: -
abundance: -
CDR3aa: CASSEAEDVQNIQYF
CDR3nt: TGTGCCAGCAGTGAAGCGGAGGACGTCCAAAACATTCAGTACTTC

v_gene: TRBV5-1
j_gene: TRBJ2-3
d_gene: -
abundance: once
CDR3aa: CASTRSGTDTQYF
CDR3nt: TGCGCCAGCACTAGGAGCGGAACAGATACGCAGTATTTT

v_gene: TRBV6-1
j_gene: TRBJ2-2
d_gene: -
abundance: -
CDR3aa: CASFIQGRTGELFF
CDR3nt: TGTGCCAGTTTCATACAGGGGAGGACCGGGGAGCTGTTTTTT

v_gene: TRBV5-1
j_gene: TRBJ2-7
d_gene: TRBD2
abundance: -
CDR3aa: CASRDGRISSYEQYF
CDR3nt: TGCGCCAGCAGGGACGGGAGGATTAGCTCCTACGAGCAGTACTTC

v_gene: TRBV6-6
j_gene: TRBJ1-1
d_gene: -
abundance: -
CDR3aa: CASRTVNTEAFF
CDR3nt: TGTGCCAGCAGAACAGTGAACACTGAAGCTTTCTTT

v_gene: TRBV25-1
j_gene: TRBJ1-1
d_gene: -
abundance: -
CDR3aa: CASSGRENGEAFF
CDR3nt: TGTGCCAGCAGTGGGAGGGAAAATGGAGAAGCTTTCTTT

v_gene: TRBV2
j_gene: TRBJ1-2
d_gene: -
abundance: -
CDR3aa: CASSLKRREGVGGYTF
CDR3nt: TGTGCCAGCTCTCTCAAGAGGAGGGAGGGGGTAGGAGGCTACACCTTC

v_gene: TRBV5-1
j_gene: TRBJ1-2
d_gene: TRBD1
abundance: once
CDR3aa: CASSLVGGQHAGYTF
CDR3nt: TGCGCCAGCAGCTTGGTGGGGGGACAGCATGCAGGCTACACCTTC

v_gene: TRBV4-2
j_gene: TRBJ2-5
d_gene: -
abundance: -
CDR3aa: CASSQGATLAASQETQYF
CDR3nt: TGTGCCAGCAGCCAAGGGGCAACCTTAGCGGCATCCCAAGAGACCCAGTACTTC

v_gene: TRBV5-1
j_gene: TRBJ2-3
d_gene: TRBD2
abundance: -
CDR3aa: CASSSRTSGGAKDTQYF
CDR3nt: TGCGCCAGCAGCTCCAGGACTAGCGGGGGGGCGAAAGATACGCAGTATTTT

v_gene: TRBV2
j_gene: TRBJ2-2
d_gene: TRBD1
abundance: many
CDR3aa: CASSSEAGGFTGELFF
CDR3nt: TGTGCCAGCAGTAGTGAGGCAGGGGGCTTCACCGGGGAGCTGTTTTTT

v_gene: TRBV7-2
j_gene: TRBJ2-3
d_gene: -
abundance: -
CDR3aa: CASRGRAGPTDTQYF
CDR3nt: TGTGCCAGCAGAGGTCGGGCGGGGCCCACAGATACGCAGTATTTT

v_gene: TRBV6-6
j_gene: TRBJ1-1
d_gene: -
abundance: -
CDR3aa: CASSPLATEAFF
CDR3nt: TGTGCCAGCAGTCCCCTGGCCACTGAAGCTTTCTTT

v_gene: TRBV19
j_gene: TRBJ1-1
d_gene: -
abundance: once
CDR3aa: CASSIDLGSPNTEAFF
CDR3nt: TGTGCCAGTAGTATAGATTTGGGCAGCCCGAACACTGAAGCTTTCTTT

v_gene: TRBV30
j_gene: TRBJ2-1
d_gene: -
abundance: -
CDR3aa: CAWKLVSEQFF
CDR3nt: TGTGCCTGGAAGCTAGTTAGCGAGCAGTTCTTC

v_gene: TRBV6-4
j_gene: TRBJ1-1
d_gene: -
abundance: -
CDR3aa: CASSTPRGTEAFF
CDR3nt: TGTGCCAGCAGCACTCCCCGAGGGACTGAAGCTTTCTTT

v_gene: TRBV28
j_gene: TRBJ1-6
d_gene: TRBD1
abundance: -
CDR3aa: CASSRESGTGGGNSPLHF
CDR3nt: TGTGCCAGCAGCCGCGAATCCGGGACAGGGGGCGGCAATTCACCCCTCCACTTT

v_gene: TRBV27
j_gene: TRBJ1-2
d_gene: -
abundance: -
CDR3aa: CASSLVFRGSNYGYTF
CDR3nt: TGTGCCAGCAGTTTAGTGTTTCGGGGGTCGAACTATGGCTACACCTTC

v_gene: TRBV28
j_gene: TRBJ2-7
d_gene: -
abundance: -
CDR3aa: CASSLYQGAVQYF
CDR3nt: TGTGCCAGCAGTTTATATCAGGGTGCGGTGCAGTACTTC

v_gene: TRBV27
j_gene: TRBJ2-7
d_gene: TRBD1
abundance: -
CDR3aa: CASSSRGTGTYEQYF
CDR3nt: TGTGCCAGCAGTTCCCGGGGGACAGGGACCTACGAGCAGTACTTC

v_gene: TRBV6-5
j_gene: TRBJ1-4
d_gene: TRBD1
abundance: -
CDR3aa: CASRDPGQGFGKLFF
CDR3nt: TGTGCCAGCAGAGACCCGGGACAGGGGTTTGGAAAACTGTTTTTT

v_gene: TRBV7-9
j_gene: TRBJ1-2
d_gene: -
abundance: -
CDR3aa: CASSADTANGYTF
CDR3nt: TGTGCCAGCAGCGCCGACACCGCGAATGGCTACACCTTC

v_gene: TRBV28
j_gene: TRBJ1-2
d_gene: TRBD1
abundance: -
CDR3aa: CASSGQGDGYTF
CDR3nt: TGTGCCAGCTCCGGACAGGGCGATGGCTACACCTTC

v_gene: TRBV2
j_gene: TRBJ1-1
d_gene: -
abundance: -
CDR3aa: CASPDRNTEAFF
CDR3nt: TGTGCCAGCCCGGACAGGAACACTGAAGCTTTCTTT

v_gene: TRBV11-3
j_gene: TRBJ2-5
d_gene: TRBD2
abundance: once
CDR3aa: CASNVAGGGETQYF
CDR3nt: TGTGCCAGCAATGTAGCGGGAGGGGGGGAGACCCAGTACTTC

v_gene: TRBV4-1
j_gene: TRBJ2-1
d_gene: TRBD2
abundance: -
CDR3aa: CASSQEGGIGSGSYNEQFF
CDR3nt: TGCGCCAGCAGCCAAGAAGGGGGTATTGGTAGCGGGAGTTACAATGAGCAGTTCTTC

v_gene: TRBV10-3
j_gene: TRBJ2-6
d_gene: TRBD1
abundance: few
CDR3aa: CAISVNRGRVAGANVLTF
CDR3nt: TGTGCCATCAGTGTGAACAGGGGTCGCGTTGCGGGGGCCAACGTCCTGACTTTC

v_gene: TRBV11-3
j_gene: TRBJ2-5
d_gene: TRBD1
abundance: -
CDR3aa: CASSLPTGGQETQYF
CDR3nt: TGTGCCAGCAGCTTACCGACAGGGGGTCAAGAGACCCAGTACTTC

v_gene: TRBV29-1
j_gene: TRBJ2-5
d_gene: -
abundance: once
CDR3aa: CSVASLASQETQYF
CDR3nt: TGCAGCGTTGCTTCGCTAGCGTCCCAAGAGACCCAGTACTTC

v_gene: TRBV6-1
j_gene: TRBJ1-5
d_gene: -
abundance: once
CDR3aa: CASSEYGVIDQPQHF
CDR3nt: TGTGCCAGCAGTGAATACGGGGTGATCGATCAGCCCCAGCATTTT